The T cell receptor beta chain under discussion was sequenced for a study of technical replicates of blood from several donors. Remarks on this clone: The same CDR3 can be traced to other DNA sequences in this sample.

This CDR3 is built from 12 residues. CDR1 and CDR2 (germline): MNHEY, SVGAGI. Deletions cut 6 bases from V and 6 bases from J, with 12 bases between. TCRdb's copy holds only in-frame clones and misses some; the assay was immunoSEQ multiplex PCR. The sample lists about 59,000 clones, around 93% occurring once. This clonotype was obtained from a human donor in good health. Some clones in this sample may be carry-over from other donors' samples. V and J are TRBV6-5 and TRBJ2-7; TRBD2 might be the D (6 bases). The sample consisted of PBMCs. CDR3 sequence reads: CASSSTSGEQYF. CDR3 sequence (DNA): TGTGCCAGCAGCTCGACTAGTGGCGAGCAGTACTTC.